Given below is one T cell receptor beta chain in context. Its antigen is unknown. With 3 bases removed from V and 5 bases from J, the gap between germline ends came to 12 bases. The CDR3 length is 14 residues. CDR1 is SEHNR and CDR2 is FQNEAQ in the germline V gene (reference sequence). The entry originates in a study of OX40 agonist ivuxolimab in advanced cancers. Study overall: Those treated in dose escalation had hepatocellular carcinoma, melanoma, renal cell cancer or head and neck cancer. Under the entry rules, prior anti-PD-1, anti-PD-L1 or anti-CTLA-4 therapy was allowed, and around 36% had some. Study-wide points: Among the nonresponders, some also had low normalized T-cell clonal expansion.

This table comes from immunoSEQ multiplex PCR, and its TCRdb copy is limited to in-frame clones, with some not included. The sample shows 11,000 or so clones, more than 65% of them seen only once. The sequence was obtained from an adult with an advanced solid tumor such as melanoma, head and neck, liver or kidney cancer. Specimen: CD4+ or CD8+ T cells sorted from blood, collected in a trial of the OX40 agonist ivuxolimab. This sequence joins TRBV7-9 and TRBJ2-3; D is uncertain. The CDR3 DNA reads TGTGCCAGCAGCTTTTCCAGTTTAGGAGATACGCAGTATTTT. This gives the protein CASSFSSLGDTQYF.